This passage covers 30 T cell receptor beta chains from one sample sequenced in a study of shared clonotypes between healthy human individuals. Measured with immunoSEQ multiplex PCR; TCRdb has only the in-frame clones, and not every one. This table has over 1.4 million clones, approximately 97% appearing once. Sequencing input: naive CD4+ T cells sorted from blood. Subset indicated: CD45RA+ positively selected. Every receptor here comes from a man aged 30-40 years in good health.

For the CDR3, the DNA is TGTGCCAGCAGCTGGACAGGGACTCAGCCCCAGCATTTT. As protein: CASSWTGTQPQHF. V and J are TRBV11-2 and TRBJ1-5; 8 nucleotides line up with TRBD1. The CDR3 consists of 13 residues. V dropped 4 bases and J dropped 6; count of bases not matched to a gene: 2. Germline CDR1 reads SGHAT; CDR2 reads FQNNGV.

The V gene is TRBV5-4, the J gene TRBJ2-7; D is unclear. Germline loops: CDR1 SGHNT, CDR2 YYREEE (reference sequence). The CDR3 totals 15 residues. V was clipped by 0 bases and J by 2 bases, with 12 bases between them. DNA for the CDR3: TGTGCCAGCAGCTTGGAGGAAACGTGGACCTACGAGCAGTACTTC. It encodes CASSLEETWTYEQYF.

The CDR3 bases are TGTGCCAGCAGCTTAGTCGGAGCTTCGCCCGGGGAGCTGTTTTTT. Translating it yields CASSLVGASPGELFF. V is TRBV7-9 and J is TRBJ2-2; D not certain. Germline loops: CDR1 SEHNR, CDR2 FQNEAQ (reference sequence). This CDR3 contains 15 residues. V lost 1 base and J lost 6, with 12 bases in between.

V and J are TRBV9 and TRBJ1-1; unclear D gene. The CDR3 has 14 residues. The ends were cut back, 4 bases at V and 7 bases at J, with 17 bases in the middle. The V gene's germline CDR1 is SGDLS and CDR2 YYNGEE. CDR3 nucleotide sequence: TGTGCCAGCAGCCCACAGAGCGGCATCAGTGAAGCTTTCTTT. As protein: CASSPQSGISEAFF. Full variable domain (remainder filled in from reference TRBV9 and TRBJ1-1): DSGVTQTPKHLITATGQRVTLRCSPRSGDLSVYWYQQSLDQGLQFLIQYYNGEERAKGNILERFSAQQFPDLHSELNLSSLELGDSALYFCASSPQSGISEAFFGQGTRLTVV.

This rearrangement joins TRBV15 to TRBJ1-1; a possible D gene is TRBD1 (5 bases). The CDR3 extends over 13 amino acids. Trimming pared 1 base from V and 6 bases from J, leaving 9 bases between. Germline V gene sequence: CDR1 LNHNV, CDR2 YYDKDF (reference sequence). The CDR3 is CATSRGGRAEAFF. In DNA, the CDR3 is TGTGCCACCAGCAGAGGGGGACGCGCTGAAGCTTTCTTT. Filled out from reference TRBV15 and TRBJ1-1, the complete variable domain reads DAMVIQNPRYQVTQFGKPVTLSCSQTLNHNVMYWYQQKSSQAPKLLFHYYDKDFNNEADTPDNFQSRRPNTSFCFLDIRSPGLGDTAMYLCATSRGGRAEAFFGQGTRLTVV.

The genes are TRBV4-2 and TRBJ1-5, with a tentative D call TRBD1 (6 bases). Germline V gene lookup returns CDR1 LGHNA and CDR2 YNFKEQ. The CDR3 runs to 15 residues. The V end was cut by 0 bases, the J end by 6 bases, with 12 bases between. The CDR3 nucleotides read TGTGCCAGCAGCCAAGAAGGGAGGGGGACTCAGCCCCAGCATTTT. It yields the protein CASSQEGRGTQPQHF.

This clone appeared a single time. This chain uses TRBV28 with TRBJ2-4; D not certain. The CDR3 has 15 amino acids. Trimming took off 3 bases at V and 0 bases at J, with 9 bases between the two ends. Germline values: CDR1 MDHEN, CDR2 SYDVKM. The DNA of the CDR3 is TGTGCCAGCAGTTTTTCCCTCCTAGCCAAAAACATTCAGTACTTC. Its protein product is CASSFSLLAKNIQYF.

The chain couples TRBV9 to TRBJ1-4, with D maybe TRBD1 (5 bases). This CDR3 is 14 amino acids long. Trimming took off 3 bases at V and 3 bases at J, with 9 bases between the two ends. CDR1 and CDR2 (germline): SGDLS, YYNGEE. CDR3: CASSDGAPNEKLFF. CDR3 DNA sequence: TGTGCCAGCAGCGATGGGGCGCCTAATGAAAAACTGTTTTTT.

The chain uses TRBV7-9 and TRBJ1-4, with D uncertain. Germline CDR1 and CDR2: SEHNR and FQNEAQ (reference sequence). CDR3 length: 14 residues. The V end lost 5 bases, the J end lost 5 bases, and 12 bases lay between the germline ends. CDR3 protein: CASSRMVANEKLFF. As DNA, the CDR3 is TGTGCCAGCAGCCGGATGGTCGCGAATGAAAAACTGTTTTTT.

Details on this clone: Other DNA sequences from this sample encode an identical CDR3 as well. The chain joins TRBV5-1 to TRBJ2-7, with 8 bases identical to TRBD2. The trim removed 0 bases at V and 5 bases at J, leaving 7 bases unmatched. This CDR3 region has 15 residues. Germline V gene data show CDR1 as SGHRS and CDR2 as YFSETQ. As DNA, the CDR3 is TGCGCCAGCAGCTTGGGGTTAGCGGGGTTCAACGAGCAGTACTTC. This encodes CASSLGLAGFNEQYF.

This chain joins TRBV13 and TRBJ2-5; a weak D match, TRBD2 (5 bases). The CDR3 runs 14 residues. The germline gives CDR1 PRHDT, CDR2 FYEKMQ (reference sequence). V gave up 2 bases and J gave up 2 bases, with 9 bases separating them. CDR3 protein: CASSLSGIQETQYF. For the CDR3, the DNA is TGTGCCAGCAGCTTATCGGGAATACAAGAGACCCAGTACTTC.

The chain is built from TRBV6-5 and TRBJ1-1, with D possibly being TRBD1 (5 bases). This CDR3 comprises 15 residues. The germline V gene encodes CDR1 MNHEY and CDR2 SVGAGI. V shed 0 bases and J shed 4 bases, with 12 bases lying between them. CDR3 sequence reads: CASSYSTGGGTEAFF. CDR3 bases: TGTGCCAGCAGTTACTCGACGGGTGGGGGCACTGAAGCTTTCTTT.

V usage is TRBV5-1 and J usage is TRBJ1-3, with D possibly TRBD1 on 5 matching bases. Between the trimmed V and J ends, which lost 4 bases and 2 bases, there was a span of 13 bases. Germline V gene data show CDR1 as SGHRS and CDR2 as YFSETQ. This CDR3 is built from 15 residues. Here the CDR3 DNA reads TGCGCCAGCAGCCCTTTGGAGGGGCCTGGAAACACCATATATTTT. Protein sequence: CASSPLEGPGNTIYF. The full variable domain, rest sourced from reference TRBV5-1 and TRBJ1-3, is KAGVTQTPRYLIKTRGQQVTLSCSPISGHRSVSWYQQTPGQGLQFLFEYFSETQRNKGNFPGRFSGRQFSNSRSEMNVSTLELGDSALYLCASSPLEGPGNTIYFGEGSWLTVV.

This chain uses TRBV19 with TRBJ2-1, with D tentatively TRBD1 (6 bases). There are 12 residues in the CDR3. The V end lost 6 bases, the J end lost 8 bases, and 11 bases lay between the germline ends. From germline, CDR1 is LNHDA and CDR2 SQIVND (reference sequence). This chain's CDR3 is CASRNRVYEQFF. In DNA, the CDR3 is TGTGCCAGTAGAAACAGGGTGTATGAGCAGTTCTTC.

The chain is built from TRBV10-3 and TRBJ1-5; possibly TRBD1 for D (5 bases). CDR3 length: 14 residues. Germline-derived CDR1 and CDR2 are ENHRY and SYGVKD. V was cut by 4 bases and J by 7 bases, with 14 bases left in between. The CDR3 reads CAISGGGGDQPQHF. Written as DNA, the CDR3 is TGTGCCATCAGTGGGGGGGGAGGCGACCAGCCCCAGCATTTT.

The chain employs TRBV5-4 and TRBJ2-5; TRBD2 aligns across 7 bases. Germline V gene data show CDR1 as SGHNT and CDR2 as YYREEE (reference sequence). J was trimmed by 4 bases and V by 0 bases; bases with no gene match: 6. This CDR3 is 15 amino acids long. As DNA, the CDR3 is TGTGCCAGCAGCTTGGGGGCGGGGGAAGTAGAGACCCAGTACTTC. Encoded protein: CASSLGAGEVETQYF.

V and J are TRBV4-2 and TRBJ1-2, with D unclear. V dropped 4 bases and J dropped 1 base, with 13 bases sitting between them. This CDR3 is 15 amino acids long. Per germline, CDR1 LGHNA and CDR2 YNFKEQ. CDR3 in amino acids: CASSLAGGFNYGYTF. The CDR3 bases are TGTGCCAGCAGCCTCGCTGGCGGGTTTAACTATGGCTACACCTTC.

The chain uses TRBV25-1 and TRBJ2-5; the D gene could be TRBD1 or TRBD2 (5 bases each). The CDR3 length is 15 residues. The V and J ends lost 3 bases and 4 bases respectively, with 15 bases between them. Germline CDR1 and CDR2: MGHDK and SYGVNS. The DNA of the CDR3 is TGTGCCAGCAGTGATCCGAGGGCTGGGGGAGAGACCCAGTACTTC. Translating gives CASSDPRAGGETQYF.

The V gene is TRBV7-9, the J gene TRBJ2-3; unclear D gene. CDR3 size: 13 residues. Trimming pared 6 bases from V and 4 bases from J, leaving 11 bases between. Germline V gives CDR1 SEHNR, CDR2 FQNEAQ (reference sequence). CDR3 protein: CASRSDGPDTQYF. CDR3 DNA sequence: TGTGCCAGCAGGTCCGATGGCCCAGATACGCAGTATTTT.

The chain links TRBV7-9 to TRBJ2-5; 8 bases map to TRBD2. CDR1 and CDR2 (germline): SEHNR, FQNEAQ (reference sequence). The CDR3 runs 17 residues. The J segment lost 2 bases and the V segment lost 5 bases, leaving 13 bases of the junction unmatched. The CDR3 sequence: CASSPIFGRALQETQYF. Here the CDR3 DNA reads TGTGCCAGCAGCCCTATCTTCGGGAGGGCCCTTCAAGAGACCCAGTACTTC.

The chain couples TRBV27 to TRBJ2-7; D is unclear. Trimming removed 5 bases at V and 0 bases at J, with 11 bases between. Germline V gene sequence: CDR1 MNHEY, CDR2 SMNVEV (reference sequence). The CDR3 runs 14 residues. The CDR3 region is CASSAQSDSYEQYF. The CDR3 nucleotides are TGTGCCAGCAGTGCGCAGTCAGACTCCTACGAGCAGTACTTC.

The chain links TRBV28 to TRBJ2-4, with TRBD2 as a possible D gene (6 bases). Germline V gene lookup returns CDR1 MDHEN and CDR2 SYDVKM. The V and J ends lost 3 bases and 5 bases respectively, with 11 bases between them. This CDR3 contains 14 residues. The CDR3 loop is CASSFGTLENIQYF. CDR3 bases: TGTGCCAGCAGTTTCGGGACTTTAGAAAACATTCAGTACTTC.

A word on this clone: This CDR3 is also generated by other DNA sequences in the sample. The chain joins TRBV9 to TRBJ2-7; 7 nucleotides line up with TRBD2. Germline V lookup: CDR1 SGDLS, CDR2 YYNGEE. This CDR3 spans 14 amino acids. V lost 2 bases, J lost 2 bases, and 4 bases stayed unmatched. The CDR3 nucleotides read TGTGCCAGCAGCGTGGCGGGAGACACCTACGAGCAGTACTTC. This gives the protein CASSVAGDTYEQYF. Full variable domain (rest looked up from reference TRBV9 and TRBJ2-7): DSGVTQTPKHLITATGQRVTLRCSPRSGDLSVYWYQQSLDQGLQFLIQYYNGEERAKGNILERFSAQQFPDLHSELNLSSLELGDSALYFCASSVAGDTYEQYFGPGTRLTVT.

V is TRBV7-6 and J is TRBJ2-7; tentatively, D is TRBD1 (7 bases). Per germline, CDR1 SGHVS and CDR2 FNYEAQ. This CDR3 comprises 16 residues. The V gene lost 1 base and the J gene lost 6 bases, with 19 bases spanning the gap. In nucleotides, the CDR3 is TGTGCCAGCAGCTTAGTAGAAGGAGGGGGCTCGGCCGAGCAGTACTTC. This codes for CASSLVEGGGSAEQYF.

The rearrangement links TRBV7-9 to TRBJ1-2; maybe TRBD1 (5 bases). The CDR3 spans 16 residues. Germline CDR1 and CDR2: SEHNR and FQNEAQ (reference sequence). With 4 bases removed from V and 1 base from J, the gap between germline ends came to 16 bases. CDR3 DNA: TGTGCCAGCAGCTCACCGGGCGGGACGGATAACTATGGCTACACCTTC. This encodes CASSSPGGTDNYGYTF.

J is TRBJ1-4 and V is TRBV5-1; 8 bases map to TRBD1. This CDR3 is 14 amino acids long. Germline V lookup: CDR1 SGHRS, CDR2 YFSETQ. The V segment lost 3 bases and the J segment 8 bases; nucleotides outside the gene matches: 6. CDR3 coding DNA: TGCGCCAGCAGCTCGACAGGGGACGGCGAAAAACTGTTTTTT. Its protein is CASSSTGDGEKLFF. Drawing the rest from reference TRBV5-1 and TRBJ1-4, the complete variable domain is KAGVTQTPRYLIKTRGQQVTLSCSPISGHRSVSWYQQTPGQGLQFLFEYFSETQRNKGNFPGRFSGRQFSNSRSEMNVSTLELGDSALYLCASSSTGDGEKLFFGSGTQLSVL.

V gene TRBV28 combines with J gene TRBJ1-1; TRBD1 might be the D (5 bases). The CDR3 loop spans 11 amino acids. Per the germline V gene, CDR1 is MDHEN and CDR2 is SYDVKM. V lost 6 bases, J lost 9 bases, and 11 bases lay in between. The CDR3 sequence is CASSRQIQAFF. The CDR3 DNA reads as TGTGCCAGCAGCCGACAGATTCAAGCTTTCTTT.

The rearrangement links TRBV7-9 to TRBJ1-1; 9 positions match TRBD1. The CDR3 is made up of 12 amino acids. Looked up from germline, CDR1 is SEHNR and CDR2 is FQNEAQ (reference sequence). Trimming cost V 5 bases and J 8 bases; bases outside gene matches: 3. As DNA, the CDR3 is TGTGCCAGCAGCACGGGACAGGGAGAAGCTTTCTTT. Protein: CASSTGQGEAFF.

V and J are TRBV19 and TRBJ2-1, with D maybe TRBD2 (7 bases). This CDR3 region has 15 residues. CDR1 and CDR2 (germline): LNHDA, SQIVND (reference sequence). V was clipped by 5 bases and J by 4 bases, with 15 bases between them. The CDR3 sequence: CASSAWTRGYNEQFF. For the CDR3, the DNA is TGTGCCAGTAGTGCTTGGACTAGGGGGTACAATGAGCAGTTCTTC.

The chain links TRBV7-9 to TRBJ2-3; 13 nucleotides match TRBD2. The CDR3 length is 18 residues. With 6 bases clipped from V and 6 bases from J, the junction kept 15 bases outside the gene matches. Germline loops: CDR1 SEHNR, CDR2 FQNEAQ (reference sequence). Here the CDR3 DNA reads TGTGCCAGCAGAGCTAGCGGGGGGACTAGCGGGATGTCGGATACGCAGTATTTT. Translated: CASRASGGTSGMSDTQYF.